Detailed here is one TCR beta chain. The antigen is not known. TCRdb used MiXCR to reprocess the PCR reads, holding one entry per CDR3 protein. Among about 510,000 distinct CDR3 sequences listed, 20% to 25% were seen once. CDR1 and CDR2 (germline): MDHEN, SYDVKM. The CDR3 has 13 residues. This specimen belongs to a study of molecular identifiers for immune sequencing clone quantification. Turning to the study itself: Replicates partitioned RNA from roughly 21,000 or 96,000 naive CD8 cells into five parts, sequencing four.

Naive CD8 T cells were sorted, and the gate applied was CD8+CD4-CCR7+CD45RA+. Overall study findings and caveats: Beyond 20 RNA copies, clones held over 97% of effector molecules, compared with under 1% in naive cells.

Sequencing was carried out using naive CD8+ T cells from blood, with Jurkat cell RNA spiked in. Documented subset: FACS-sorted CD8+CD4-CCR7+CD45RA+ naive T cells. This receptor was obtained from a human donor in good health. Some libraries in this study had Jurkat cell RNA spiked in. The chain joins TRBV28 to TRBJ1-5; D gene ambiguous. Near its end, the DNA agrees better with TRBJ2-3, so the J call may be wrong. The CDR3 is CASSFDSNQPQYF. The CDR3 DNA is TGTGCCAGCAGTTTCGATAGCAATCAGCCCCAGTATTTT.